This TCR beta chain came from a study of T cell responses to AZD1222 COVID-19 vaccine. Whole-study findings and limits: Distributed over spike, vaccine-associated CD4 TCRs predominated at 160-218 and 743-854.

To note about this clone: Its antigen is unidentified.

Profiling relied on immunoSEQ multiplex PCR, and the TCRdb table lists in-frame clones only, not all of them. The table records roughly 100,000 clones, approximately 91% of them present only once. The origin of this receptor is an adult in good health. The starting material was peripheral blood, obtained on day 0 of AZD1222 vaccination.

The CDR3 protein is CASSLQGVGTDTQYF. CDR3 bases: TGCGCCAGCAGCCTACAGGGAGTTGGGACAGATACGCAGTATTTT. The J gene is TRBJ2-3, the V gene TRBV5-1, with D perhaps matching TRBD1 (6 bases). Germline loops: CDR1 SGHRS, CDR2 YFSETQ. The V gene lost 4 bases and the J gene lost 3 bases, with 15 bases spanning the gap. This CDR3 is built from 15 residues.